The subject of this entry is one T cell receptor beta chain. This sample also contains other DNA sequences that code for the same CDR3. The data stem from a study of shared clonotypes between healthy human individuals. The overall study: A donor's plate count was three for CD4 naive and three for CD4 memory; CD8 naive had two and CD8 memory one.

The authors ran the assay at deep level. Several immunoSEQ plates held equal portions of the genomic DNA taken from each subset. Per the authors' pipeline: ImmunoSEQ sequences covered only the junction and lacked quality scores; filtering therefore differed. The assay was immunoSEQ multiplex PCR, and TCRdb's table has in-frame clones only and misses some. V, J and clone size reflect that table, while D and trimming were determined from the DNA. Of 900,000 to 1,200,000 clones detected, 75% to 80% appear once; the ten largest clones hold around 0.6%. This clonotype was obtained from a man in his late teens or twenties in good health. Some clones in this sample may be carry-over from other donors' samples. Sequenced: memory CD4+ T cells from PBMCs. Subset indicated: CD45RA-negative fraction.

The CDR3, as DNA: TGTGCCAGCGTCGGTGATTCCTACGAGCAGTACTTC. Translating gives CASVGDSYEQYF. The chain joins TRBV6-1 to TRBJ2-7; D remains unclear. V lost 8 bases and J lost 1, with 9 bases in between. The CDR3 consists of 12 residues. Germline V lookup: CDR1 MNHNS, CDR2 SASEGT.